This TCR beta chain was sequenced for a study of T-cell memory formation after mild COVID-19. Study-wide background: The two donors had largely donor-specific TCR clusters. Study-level results: Contracting clones from day 15 to 85 had balanced CD4/CD8; later expanders favoured CD4+.

The CDR3 spans 14 residues. The germline gives CDR1 SGHTA, CDR2 FQGNSA. Trimming stripped 1 base from V and 4 bases from J, with 8 bases between. This clonotype was observed a single time. Its specificity is unknown. 5'RACE with constant-segment primers yielded barcoded, UMI-tagged TCR alpha and TCR beta cDNA libraries. MiXCR, run by TCRdb on the 5' RACE reads, gives a single entry per CDR3 protein. This table has roughly 130,000 distinct CDR3 sequences, 5% to 6.5% appearing once. The source is an adult woman who had mild COVID-19 (a few samples of this study predate the infection). Cell type and time point are not known. The chain links TRBV7-2 to TRBJ2-1; D remains ambiguous. The sequenced sample consisted of PBMCs or a T cell subset sorted from them (not recorded which). The CDR3 loop reads CASSLDHSYNEQFF. The CDR3 DNA follows: TGTGCCAGCAGCTTAGACCACAGTTACAATGAGCAGTTCTTC.